The rows below give T cell receptor beta chains drawn from one sample of a study of graft-versus-host responses after intestinal transplantation. Assay used: immunoSEQ multiplex PCR; TCRdb lists only in-frame clones, some missing. The repertoire holds 30,000 or so clones, with just under 85% as singletons. No antigen is known for these receptors. The material was unstimulated CD8+ T cells sorted from spleen or lymph node cells, obtained before intestinal transplant. Source of these receptors: a human donor who received an intestinal transplant. CDR3s include the opening cysteine and the closing phenylalanine or tryptophan. A D gene is named only where the DNA matches it firmly. Some rows mark clone size as missing; the rest say once, few, many or name a class of expanded clone.

j_call,clone_size,v_call,d_call,cdr3_aa,cdr3_nt
TRBJ1-4,NA,TRBV7-9,TRBD1,CASRGTGDEKLFF,TGTGCCAGCAGAGGTACAGGGGATGAAAAACTGTTTTTT
TRBJ2-5,once,TRBV7-9,NA,CASSLAAGQETQYF,TGTGCCAGCAGCTTAGCTGCGGGGCAAGAGACCCAGTACTTC
TRBJ2-5,NA,TRBV9,TRBD1,CASSPNRGSWETQYF,TGTGCCAGCAGCCCGAACAGGGGGTCTTGGGAGACCCAGTACTTC
TRBJ1-1,NA,TRBV19,NA,CASAGGPEAFF,TGTGCCAGTGCGGGGGGCCCTGAAGCTTTCTTT
TRBJ1-2,NA,TRBV5-4,NA,CASSLQQGDYGYTF,TGTGCCAGCAGCTTACAACAGGGTGACTATGGCTACACCTTC
TRBJ2-1,NA,TRBV4-2,TRBD2,CASSQSGGGGFNEQFF,TGTGCCAGCAGCCAATCAGGCGGCGGGGGTTTTAATGAGCAGTTCTTC
TRBJ2-1,NA,TRBV13,NA,CASSSDRTYNEQFF,TGTGCCAGCAGCTCCGACAGAACCTACAATGAGCAGTTCTTC
TRBJ1-6,NA,TRBV27,TRBD1,CASSTLTGWNSPLHF,TGTGCCAGCAGTACCTTGACAGGGTGGAATTCACCCCTCCACTTT
TRBJ1-1,NA,TRBV29-1,TRBD1,CSVRQGPNTEAFF,TGCAGCGTGAGACAGGGTCCGAACACTGAAGCTTTCTTT
TRBJ2-1,once,TRBV19,TRBD2,CASTPGTSGYNEQFF,TGTGCCAGTACCCCGGGGACTAGCGGTTACAATGAGCAGTTCTTC
TRBJ1-6,few,TRBV7-6,NA,CASTASTGGYNSPLHF,TGTGCCAGCACCGCATCGACCGGAGGATATAATTCACCCCTCCACTTT
TRBJ2-4,NA,TRBV11-1,TRBD1,CASSFPRGPGNIQYF,TGTGCCAGCAGCTTCCCAAGGGGGCCGGGAAACATTCAGTACTTC
TRBJ2-7,NA,TRBV11-2,NA,CASSFEARGLYEQYF,TGTGCCAGCAGCTTCGAAGCGAGAGGACTTTACGAGCAGTACTTC
TRBJ2-7,NA,TRBV5-1,NA,CASSLGGGPYEQYF,TGCGCCAGCAGCCTGGGAGGGGGCCCCTACGAGCAGTACTTC
TRBJ2-7,NA,TRBV5-1,TRBD1,CASSYDIRTGESYEQYF,TGCGCCAGCAGCTACGACATCCGGACAGGGGAATCCTACGAGCAGTACTTC
TRBJ2-1,NA,TRBV7-7,TRBD2,CASSSSFGGGVEQFF,TGTGCCAGCAGCTCCTCTTTTGGCGGGGGGGTTGAGCAGTTCTTC
TRBJ2-7,NA,TRBV28,NA,CASSPRTHEQYF,TGTGCCAGCAGTCCCCGCACCCACGAGCAGTACTTC
TRBJ1-1,NA,TRBV19,TRBD1,CAIRTGEYTEAFF,TGTGCCATCCGGACAGGGGAGTACACTGAAGCTTTCTTT
TRBJ2-7,NA,TRBV5-6,NA,CASSLDRVDSYEQYF,TGTGCCAGCAGCTTGGACAGGGTAGACTCCTACGAGCAGTACTTC
TRBJ2-1,NA,TRBV13,TRBD2,CASSSRGTSYNEQFF,TGTGCCAGCAGCTCCCGGGGGACTAGTTACAATGAGCAGTTCTTC
TRBJ2-3,NA,TRBV27,TRBD2,CASGLAFGNTDTQYF,TGTGCCAGCGGACTAGCGTTTGGGAACACAGATACGCAGTATTTT
TRBJ2-5,NA,TRBV29-1,NA,CSVEARGGQETQYF,TGCAGCGTTGAGGCCAGGGGAGGGCAAGAGACCCAGTACTTC
TRBJ2-5,NA,TRBV18,NA,CASSPMQDQETQYF,TGTGCCAGCTCACCAATGCAGGACCAAGAGACCCAGTACTTC
TRBJ1-6,few,TRBV19,NA,CASSIDSYSPLHF,TGTGCCAGTAGTATCGACAGCTATTCACCCCTCCACTTT
TRBJ1-1,NA,TRBV30,TRBD1,CAWSWDRGSEAFF,TGTGCCTGGAGTTGGGACAGGGGGTCTGAAGCTTTCTTT
TRBJ2-7,NA,TRBV7-9,NA,CASSPPGYEQYF,TGTGCCAGCAGCCCACCGGGGTACGAGCAGTACTTC
TRBJ1-1,NA,TRBV5-1,NA,CASSLDRNTEAFF,TGCGCCAGCAGCCTCGACAGGAACACTGAAGCTTTCTTT
TRBJ2-1,NA,TRBV27,NA,CASSSRVLEQFF,TGTGCCAGCAGTTCCCGGGTCCTCGAGCAGTTCTTC
TRBJ2-7,NA,TRBV11-2,NA,CASSLGGGSYEQYF,TGTGCCAGCAGCTTAGGCGGCGGGTCCTACGAGCAGTACTTC
TRBJ2-2,NA,TRBV5-6,NA,CASSFQGLGTGELFF,TGTGCCAGCAGCTTTCAGGGGTTGGGCACCGGGGAGCTGTTTTTT
TRBJ2-7,NA,TRBV4-1,NA,CASSQHYEQYF,TGCGCCAGCAGCCAACACTACGAGCAGTACTTC
TRBJ2-1,NA,TRBV4-1,TRBD2,CASSQEGLAPTNNEQFF,TGCGCCAGCAGCCAGGAAGGACTAGCGCCGACTAACAATGAGCAGTTCTTC
TRBJ2-7,NA,TRBV6-4,NA,CASSDDTGSHEQYF,TGTGCCAGCAGTGACGACACAGGGAGCCACGAGCAGTACTTC
TRBJ2-1,NA,TRBV19,TRBD2,CASSIGGVRRQFF,TGTGCCAGTAGTATCGGGGGGGTTAGACGGCAGTTCTTC
TRBJ2-1,NA,TRBV27,TRBD1,CASGGGPGQGQDEQFF,TGTGCCAGCGGGGGGGGTCCGGGACAGGGACAAGATGAGCAGTTCTTC
TRBJ2-1,NA,TRBV7-9,NA,CASSFLLLTYNEQFF,TGTGCCAGCAGCTTCCTCCTATTAACCTACAATGAGCAGTTCTTC
TRBJ2-7,NA,TRBV7-9,NA,CASSLGSYEQYF,TGTGCCAGCAGCTTAGGCAGCTACGAGCAGTACTTC
TRBJ2-7,NA,TRBV27,TRBD1,CASSLLAGQGPYEQYF,TGTGCCAGCAGTTTACTCGCGGGACAGGGTCCCTACGAGCAGTACTTC
TRBJ2-7,NA,TRBV29-1,NA,CSAAVGSYEQYF,TGCAGCGCCGCGGTGGGCTCCTACGAGCAGTACTTC
TRBJ2-7,few,TRBV19,TRBD2,CASSMWRSGSGEQYF,TGTGCCAGTAGTATGTGGCGCAGCGGGAGTGGCGAGCAGTACTTC
TRBJ1-1,NA,TRBV4-1,NA,CASSPGFLLTEAFF,TGCGCCAGCAGCCCAGGGTTTCTTTTAACTGAAGCTTTCTTT
TRBJ2-7,NA,TRBV2,TRBD1,CATRDRQPYEQYF,TGTGCCACCCGGGACAGGCAGCCCTACGAGCAGTACTTC
TRBJ2-3,NA,TRBV5-4,NA,CASSLDGGTDTQYF,TGTGCCAGCAGCTTGGACGGCGGGACAGATACGCAGTATTTT
TRBJ2-1,NA,TRBV19,TRBD1,CASSTTGGDEQFF,TGTGCCAGTAGCACAACAGGGGGCGATGAGCAGTTCTTC
TRBJ2-7,NA,TRBV7-9,TRBD1,CASSLARGTYEQYF,TGTGCCAGCAGCTTGGCCAGGGGGACCTACGAGCAGTACTTC
TRBJ2-3,few,TRBV6-6,TRBD2,CASSYSLAGGRDTQYF,TGTGCCAGCAGTTACTCCTTAGCGGGAGGTCGAGATACGCAGTATTTT
TRBJ1-1,NA,TRBV11-1,NA,CASSQMAGTSEAFF,TGTGCCAGCAGCCAGATGGCAGGGACATCTGAAGCTTTCTTT
TRBJ2-7,NA,TRBV5-1,TRBD2,CASSLAAWLAGGLSYEQYF,TGCGCCAGCAGCTTGGCCGCATGGCTAGCGGGAGGCCTCTCCTACGAGCAGTACTTC
TRBJ2-5,NA,TRBV27,NA,CASSFTGGEQYF,TGTGCCAGCAGTTTCACAGGGGGGGAGCAGTACTTC
TRBJ2-5,NA,TRBV19,TRBD2,CASSPLGTSGFQETQYF,TGTGCCAGTAGTCCTCTCGGGACTAGCGGGTTCCAAGAGACCCAGTACTTC
TRBJ1-2,NA,TRBV7-9,NA,CASSAAPTGKYGYTF,TGTGCCAGCAGCGCCGCCCCCACAGGGAAGTATGGCTACACCTTC
TRBJ2-1,NA,TRBV27,TRBD2,CASSLGPSGYNEQFF,TGTGCCAGCAGTTTAGGCCCTAGCGGGTACAATGAGCAGTTCTTC
TRBJ2-1,NA,TRBV4-1,TRBD1,CASSQVQGVNNEQFF,TGCGCCAGCAGCCAGGTACAGGGGGTAAACAATGAGCAGTTCTTC
TRBJ2-7,once,TRBV5-1,NA,CASRGMAGMGFYEQYF,TGCGCCAGCAGGGGGATGGCGGGCATGGGGTTCTACGAGCAGTACTTC
TRBJ2-3,NA,TRBV4-1,NA,CASSQEASADTQYF,TGCGCCAGCAGCCAAGAAGCCAGCGCAGATACGCAGTATTTT
TRBJ1-2,NA,TRBV15,NA,CATSRDVGGDYGYTF,TGTGCCACCAGCAGAGATGTCGGTGGAGACTATGGCTACACCTTC
TRBJ2-1,NA,TRBV6-5,TRBD2,CASMTSGGDEQFF,TGTGCCAGCATGACTAGCGGGGGGGATGAGCAGTTCTTC